This TCR beta chain derives from a study of control samples from healthy donors and cancer patients. The ends were cut back, 5 bases at V and 1 base at J, with 17 bases in the middle. This CDR3 is 16 amino acids long. In germline, CDR1 is MDHEN, CDR2 SYDVKM. Using immunoSEQ multiplex PCR, the repertoire was profiled, and TCRdb retains in-frame clones only, with some absent. The sample contains tens of thousands of clones, roughly 86% of which appear only once. The sample was PBMCs. The receptor comes from a woman in her 50s with head and neck cancer. The chain employs TRBV28 and TRBJ1-1, with D maybe TRBD1 (6 bases). The CDR3 sequence is CASSPPPAGANTEAFF. Here the CDR3 DNA reads TGTGCCAGCAGTCCGCCCCCGGCAGGGGCGAACACTGAAGCTTTCTTT.